The clone carrying this TCR beta chain was picked up many times. Its antigen is currently unknown. Documented time point: persistent/refractory GD, antithyroid drugs over 5 years with positive TRAb. Scientists built the TCR library using RNA that was extracted from PBMCs. The peripheral blood volume drawn was 7 to 10 milliliters, and it was collected into EDTA tubes. This record comes from a study of regulatory T cells in long-lasting Graves disease. General study findings and limits: Between persistent patients, 2,500 to 3,500 public clonotypes were shared, exceeding the 900 to 1,000 shared between new patients.

Combining iRepertoire HTBI primers with Arm-PCR of CDR3 regions, the authors built TCR beta libraries. TCRdb reprocessed the multiplex PCR reads with MiXCR, giving one entry per CDR3 protein. The table has some 430,000 distinct CDR3 sequences, 20% to 25% seen once. V gave up 6 bases and J gave up 6 bases, with 6 bases separating them. The CDR3 extends over 12 amino acids. The TCR was taken from a female donor with Graves disease. The specimen comprised peripheral blood mononuclear cells (PBMCs), sampled when the disease was refractory, from a patient treated with antithyroid drugs. J is TRBJ1-6 and V is TRBV12-3 or TRBV12-4, with a possible D match to TRBD1 (5 bases). DNA for the CDR3: TGTGCCAGCAGGCAGGGTAATTCACCCCTCCACTTT. Protein: CASRQGNSPLHF.